A selection of T cell receptor beta chains follows, all from one sample in a study of T-cell reconstitution after alpha-beta-depleted transplantation in children. TCRdb re-called the PCR reads with MiXCR, one entry per CDR3 protein. Among 200,000 to 250,000 distinct CDR3 sequences, roughly 25% were seen once, and the ten largest hold approximately 2.5%. Source: PBMCs, taken before TCRalphabeta/CD19-depleted stem cell transplant. The receptors were sampled from a girl aged 2 to 10 with Fanconi anemia, due to receive a stem cell transplant. CDR3s include the opening cysteine and the closing phenylalanine or tryptophan. The D gene is left open where the match is weak. Rows may omit the clone size; those that give it use once, few, many or a size class.

clone size	V gene	D gene	J gene	CDR3 protein	CDR3 DNA
few	TRBV7-3	TRBD2	TRBJ2-1	CASSLGGASGRQRGNEQFF	TGTGCCAGCAGCTTAGGAGGGGCTAGCGGGAGACAGAGGGGCAATGAGCAGTTCTTC
many	TRBV25-1	TRBD2	TRBJ2-3	CASSGLLRGRSSTDTQYF	TGTGCCAGCAGTGGTTTACTACGCGGGAGATCTAGCACAGATACGCAGTATTTT
.	TRBV25-1	TRBD1	TRBJ2-7	CASSENNRGLSSYEQYF	TGTGCCAGCAGTGAAAATAACAGGGGGCTAAGCTCCTACGAGCAGTACTTC
.	TRBV7-2	.	TRBJ2-3	CASSLLSGAVTDTQYF	TGTGCCAGCAGCTTACTATCAGGGGCTGTCACAGATACGCAGTATTTT
.	TRBV6-4	.	TRBJ2-2	CASSDDSTGELFF	TGTGCCAGCAGTGACGACAGCACCGGGGAGCTGTTTTTT
.	TRBV4-2	TRBD2	TRBJ2-1	CASSQDRASGVYNEQFF	TGTGCCAGCAGCCAAGATAGGGCTAGCGGTGTCTACAATGAGCAGTTCTTC
few	TRBV29-1	.	TRBJ2-4	CSVAVGVKNIQYF	TGCAGCGTTGCGGTAGGGGTCAAAAACATTCAGTACTTC
many	TRBV29-1	TRBD1	TRBJ2-3	CSVNNRGSTDTQYF	TGCAGCGTGAACAACAGGGGGAGCACAGATACGCAGTATTTT
many	TRBV4-2	TRBD2	TRBJ2-7	CASSQDGTSTPGEQYF	TGTGCCAGCAGCCAGGACGGGACTAGTACCCCTGGCGAGCAGTACTTC
many	TRBV12-3/TRBV12-4	.	TRBJ2-1	CASSYVGANDEQFF	TGTGCCAGCAGTTATGTCGGGGCAAACGATGAGCAGTTCTTC
many	TRBV20-1	.	TRBJ2-2	CSAIGLHNTGELFF	TGCAGTGCTATCGGACTTCATAACACCGGGGAGCTGTTTTTT
.	TRBV11-2	.	TRBJ1-1	CASSSRGLNTEAFF	TGTGCCAGCAGCTCTAGGGGATTGAACACTGAAGCTTTCTTT
many	TRBV20-1	TRBD1	TRBJ1-3	CSARGTGLGNTIYF	TGCAGTGCTAGGGGGACAGGGCTAGGAAACACCATATATTTT
many	TRBV3-1	TRBD1	TRBJ2-4	CASSQEVPGGWSAKNIQYF	TGTGCCAGCAGCCAAGAGGTACCAGGGGGCTGGTCAGCCAAAAACATTCAGTACTTC
many	TRBV20-1	.	TRBJ2-1	CSALFAQGRSSYNEQFF	TGCAGTGCTCTTTTTGCCCAGGGACGGAGCTCCTACAATGAGCAGTTCTTC
many	TRBV20-1	.	TRBJ2-7	CSAQEEGGSYEQYF	TGCAGTGCCCAAGAGGAGGGGGGATCTTACGAGCAGTACTTC
.	TRBV20-1	TRBD2	TRBJ2-3	CSAILAGGATDTQYF	TGCAGTGCCATCCTAGCGGGAGGCGCCACAGATACGCAGTATTTT
.	TRBV29-1	.	TRBJ2-7	CSVELVSEQYF	TGCAGCGTTGAATTAGTGAGCGAGCAGTACTTC
many	TRBV4-2	TRBD2	TRBJ2-7	CASSQTSGDSYEQYF	TGTGCCAGCAGCCAAACTAGCGGGGACTCCTACGAGCAGTACTTC
many	TRBV27	.	TRBJ2-7	CASSLSPGVIYEQYF	TGTGCCAGCAGTTTATCACCGGGTGTAATCTACGAGCAGTACTTC
.	TRBV9	TRBD2	TRBJ2-1	CASSPPSGNSYNEQFF	TGTGCCAGCAGCCCCCCCAGCGGGAACTCCTACAATGAGCAGTTCTTC
.	TRBV28	TRBD2	TRBJ2-5	CASSFSGLAGVGETQYF	TGTGCCAGCAGTTTTTCCGGACTAGCGGGAGTGGGGGAGACCCAGTACTTC
many	TRBV12-3/TRBV12-4	.	TRBJ2-2	CASSSPGHLNTGELFF	TGTGCCAGCAGTTCCCCGGGACACCTGAACACCGGGGAGCTGTTTTTT
.	TRBV4-1	.	TRBJ2-5	CASSQEHSLETQYF	TGCGCCAGCAGCCAAGAGCACTCCTTAGAGACCCAGTACTTC
.	TRBV6-5	.	TRBJ2-1	CASSYTSWNEQFF	TGTGCCAGCAGTTACACCTCCTGGAATGAGCAGTTCTTC
few	TRBV6-2/TRBV6-3	TRBD1	TRBJ1-1	CASSYRTGSTEAFF	TGTGCCAGCAGTTACCGGACAGGGAGCACTGAAGCTTTCTTT
.	TRBV29-1	.	TRBJ2-4	CSVGLAKNIQYF	TGCAGCGTGGGGCTAGCCAAAAACATTCAGTACTTC
many	TRBV29-1	.	TRBJ2-5	CSVAPWRKETQYF	TGCAGCGTTGCTCCTTGGCGTAAGGAGACCCAGTACTTC
.	TRBV2	.	TRBJ2-3	CASGRTGGHTRDTDTQYF	TGTGCCAGCGGGCGGACGGGGGGCCACACCAGGGACACAGATACGCAGTATTTT
.	TRBV6-2/TRBV6-3	TRBD2	TRBJ2-1	CASRGGLAGKNYNEQFF	TGTGCCAGCAGAGGCGGACTAGCGGGGAAGAACTACAATGAGCAGTTCTTC
.	TRBV7-3	.	TRBJ2-1	CASSLAGRYNEQFF	TGTGCCAGCAGCTTAGCGGGAAGGTACAATGAGCAGTTCTTC
.	TRBV7-3	TRBD2	TRBJ2-1	CASSPGTSGHNEQFF	TGTGCCAGCAGCCCGGGGACTAGCGGTCACAATGAGCAGTTCTTC
.	TRBV24-1	TRBD2	TRBJ2-3	CATSDPISREGTQYF	TGTGCCACCAGTGATCCCATCAGCAGGGAGGGTACGCAGTATTTT
few	TRBV28	.	TRBJ2-5	CASSSNDRDGRETQYF	TGTGCCAGCAGTTCCAACGACAGGGATGGGAGGGAGACCCAGTACTTC
.	TRBV20-1	.	TRBJ1-5	CSAGGNRYQPQHF	TGCAGTGCTGGAGGGAACAGATATCAGCCCCAGCATTTT
.	TRBV2	.	TRBJ2-7	CASSGAQYEQYF	TGTGCCAGCAGTGGGGCGCAGTACGAGCAGTACTTC
few	TRBV20-1	.	TRBJ2-1	CSAIYRDEQFF	TGCAGTGCTATTTACAGGGATGAGCAGTTCTTC
.	TRBV7-3	TRBD2	TRBJ2-3	CASSLSRTSGGDTQYF	TGTGCCAGCAGCTTAAGCCGGACTAGCGGGGGTGATACGCAGTATTTT
.	TRBV5-1	TRBD1	TRBJ1-2	CASSPDRGIVDYGYTF	TGCGCCAGCAGTCCGGACAGGGGAATTGTGGACTATGGCTACACCTTC
.	TRBV29-1	TRBD1	TRBJ2-6	CSVTDRASGANVLTF	TGCAGCGTTACGGACAGGGCCTCTGGGGCCAACGTCCTGACTTTC
.	TRBV7-7	TRBD2	TRBJ2-5	CASSQTSGTETQYF	TGTGCCAGCAGCCAGACTAGCGGGACGGAGACCCAGTACTTC
many	TRBV6-6	TRBD2	TRBJ2-3	CASRITSGGQSQYF	TGTGCCAGCAGGATAACTAGCGGGGGGCAAAGTCAGTATTTT
many	TRBV9	.	TRBJ1-2	CASSVTPDAGEGYTF	TGTGCCAGCAGCGTAACCCCAGACGCGGGGGAAGGCTACACCTTC
few	TRBV20-1	TRBD2	TRBJ2-7	CSATTLAGGSYEQYF	TGCAGTGCTACCACACTAGCGGGAGGTTCCTACGAGCAGTACTTC
many	TRBV30	.	TRBJ1-5	CAWSPGGTANQPQHF	TGTGCCTGGAGTCCAGGAGGGACTGCTAATCAGCCCCAGCATTTT
many	TRBV4-2	.	TRBJ2-7	CASSQAGALTYEQYF	TGTGCCAGCAGCCAAGCGGGAGCACTAACCTACGAGCAGTACTTC
many	TRBV20-1	TRBD2	TRBJ2-3	CSATSGGAGTDTQYF	TGCAGTGCTACTAGCGGGGGGGCAGGCACAGATACGCAGTATTTT
many	TRBV10-2	TRBD2	TRBJ2-7	CASSGTSGRYEQYF	TGCGCCAGCAGCGGGACTAGCGGGAGATACGAGCAGTACTTC
few	TRBV29-1	.	TRBJ2-7	CSVESGAGQYF	TGCAGCGTTGAGTCCGGCGCGGGGCAGTACTTC
few	TRBV20-1	.	TRBJ2-3	CSARDPFSGPTDTQYF	TGCAGTGCTAGAGATCCCTTTAGCGGCCCGACAGATACGCAGTATTTT
.	TRBV5-1	TRBD1	TRBJ2-5	CASARTGVETQYF	TGCGCCAGCGCCAGGACAGGGGTAGAGACCCAGTACTTC
many	TRBV9	.	TRBJ2-5	CASSATGGLQETQYF	TGTGCCAGCAGCGCAACGGGGGGCCTTCAAGAGACCCAGTACTTC
.	TRBV7-3	.	TRBJ1-1	CASSLWGGSNEAFF	TGTGCCAGCAGCTTATGGGGGGGCTCTAACGAAGCTTTCTTT
many	TRBV20-1	TRBD2	TRBJ2-7	CSARDLAGRPYEQYF	TGCAGTGCTAGAGATTTAGCGGGCAGGCCGTACGAGCAGTACTTC